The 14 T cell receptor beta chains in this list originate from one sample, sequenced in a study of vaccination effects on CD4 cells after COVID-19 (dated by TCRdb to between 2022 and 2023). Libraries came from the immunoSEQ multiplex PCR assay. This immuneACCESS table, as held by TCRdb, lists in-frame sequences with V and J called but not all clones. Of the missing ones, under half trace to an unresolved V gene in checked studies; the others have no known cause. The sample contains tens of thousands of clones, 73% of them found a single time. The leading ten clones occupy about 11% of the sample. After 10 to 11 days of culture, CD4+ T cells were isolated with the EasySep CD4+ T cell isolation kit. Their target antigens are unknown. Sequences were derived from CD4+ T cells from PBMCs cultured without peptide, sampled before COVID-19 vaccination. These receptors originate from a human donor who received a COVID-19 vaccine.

The CDR3 DNA reads as TGTGCCAGCTCAGGACAGGTGCGGGAAAAACTGTTTTTT. Translation: CASSGQVREKLFF. J is TRBJ1-4 and V is TRBV18; 7 nucleotides line up with TRBD1. V was clipped by 5 bases and J by 8 bases; unmatched bases: 5. CDR3 length: 13 amino acids. The germline V gene has CDR1 KGHSH and CDR2 LQKENI.

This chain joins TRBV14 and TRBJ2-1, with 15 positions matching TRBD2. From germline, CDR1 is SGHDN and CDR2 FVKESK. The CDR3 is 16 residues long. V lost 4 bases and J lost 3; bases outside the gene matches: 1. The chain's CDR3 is CASSRTSGGGYNEQFF. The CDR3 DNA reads TGTGCCAGCAGCCGGACTAGCGGGGGGGGCTACAATGAGCAGTTCTTC.

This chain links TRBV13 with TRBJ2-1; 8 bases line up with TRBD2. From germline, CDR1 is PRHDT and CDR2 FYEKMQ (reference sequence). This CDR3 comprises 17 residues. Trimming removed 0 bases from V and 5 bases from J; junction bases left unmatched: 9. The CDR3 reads CASSLGPAGGNNNEQFF. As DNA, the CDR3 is TGTGCCAGCAGCTTAGGTCCGGCGGGAGGAAACAACAATGAGCAGTTCTTC.

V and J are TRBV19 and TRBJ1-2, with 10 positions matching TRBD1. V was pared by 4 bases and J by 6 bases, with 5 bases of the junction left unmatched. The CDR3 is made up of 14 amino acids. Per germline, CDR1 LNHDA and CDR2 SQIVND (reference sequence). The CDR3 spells CASSNPGTGDGYTF. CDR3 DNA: TGTGCCAGTAGTAACCCCGGGACAGGGGATGGCTACACCTTC. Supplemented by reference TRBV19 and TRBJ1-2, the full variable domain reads DGGITQSPKYLFRKEGQNVTLSCEQNLNHDAMYWYRQDPGQGLRLIYYSQIVNDFQKGDIAEGYSVSREKKESFPLTVTSAQKNPTAFYLCASSNPGTGDGYTFGSGTRLTVV.

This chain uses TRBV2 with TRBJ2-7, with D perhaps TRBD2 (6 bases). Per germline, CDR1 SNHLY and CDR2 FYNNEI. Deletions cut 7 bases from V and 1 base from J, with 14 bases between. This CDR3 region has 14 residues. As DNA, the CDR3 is TGTGCCAGCATGGAGGGGACCGTGTCCTACGAGCAGTACTTC. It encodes CASMEGTVSYEQYF.

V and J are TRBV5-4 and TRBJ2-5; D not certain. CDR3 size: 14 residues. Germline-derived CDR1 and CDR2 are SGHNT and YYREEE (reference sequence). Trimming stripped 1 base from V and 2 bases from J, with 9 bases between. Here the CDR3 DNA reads TGTGCCAGCAGCTTGAGGCAGCAGCAAGAGACCCAGTACTTC. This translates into CASSLRQQQETQYF.

The CDR3 region is CASRLAGGNLYEQYF. DNA for the CDR3: TGTGCCAGCCGACTAGCGGGAGGTAACCTCTACGAGCAGTACTTC. This sequence joins TRBV28 and TRBJ2-7; 13 nucleotides align to TRBD2. From germline, CDR1 is MDHEN and CDR2 SYDVKM. This CDR3 spans 15 amino acids. V lost 8 bases, J lost 3 bases, and 7 bases stayed unmatched.

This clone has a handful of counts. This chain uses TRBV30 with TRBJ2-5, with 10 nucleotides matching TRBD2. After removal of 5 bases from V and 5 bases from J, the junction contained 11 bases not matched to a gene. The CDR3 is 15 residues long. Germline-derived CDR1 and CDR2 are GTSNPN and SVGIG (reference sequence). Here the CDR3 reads CAWAGLAGVGETQYF. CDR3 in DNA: TGTGCCTGGGCTGGGCTAGCGGGAGTGGGGGAGACCCAGTACTTC.

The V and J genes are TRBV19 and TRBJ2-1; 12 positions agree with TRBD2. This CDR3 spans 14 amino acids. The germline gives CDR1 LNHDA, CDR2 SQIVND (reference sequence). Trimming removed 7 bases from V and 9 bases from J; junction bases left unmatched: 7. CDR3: CASTPSGRAPEQFF. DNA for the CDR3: TGTGCCAGTACCCCTAGCGGGAGGGCCCCTGAGCAGTTCTTC.

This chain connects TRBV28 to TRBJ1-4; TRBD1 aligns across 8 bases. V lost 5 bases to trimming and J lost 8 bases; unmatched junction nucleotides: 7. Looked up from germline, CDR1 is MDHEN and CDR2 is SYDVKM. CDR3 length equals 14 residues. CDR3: CASSTQGGSEKLFF. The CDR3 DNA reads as TGTGCCAGCAGTACACAGGGGGGCTCGGAAAAACTGTTTTTT.

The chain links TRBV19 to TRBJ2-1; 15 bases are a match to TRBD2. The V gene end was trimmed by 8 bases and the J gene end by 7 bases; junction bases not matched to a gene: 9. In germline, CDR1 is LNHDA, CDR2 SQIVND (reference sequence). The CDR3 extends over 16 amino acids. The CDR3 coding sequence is TGTGCCAGTTGGACTAGCGGGGGGGCGGCAAGTAATGAGCAGTTCTTC. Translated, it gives CASWTSGGAASNEQFF. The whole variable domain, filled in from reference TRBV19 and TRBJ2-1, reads DGGITQSPKYLFRKEGQNVTLSCEQNLNHDAMYWYRQDPGQGLRLIYYSQIVNDFQKGDIAEGYSVSREKKESFPLTVTSAQKNPTAFYLCASWTSGGAASNEQFFGPGTRLTVL.

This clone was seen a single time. Written as DNA, the CDR3 is TGTGCCAGCAGCCCAGGGGGGCAAGGGAATACGCAGTATTTT. As protein: CASSPGGQGNTQYF. The rearrangement joins TRBV3-1 (or the pseudogene TRBV3-2) to TRBJ2-3; D is possibly TRBD1 (7 bases). The V and J ends lost 4 bases and 7 bases respectively, with 15 bases between them. The CDR3 contains 14 residues. Per germline, CDR1 LGHDT and CDR2 YNNKEL (reference sequence).

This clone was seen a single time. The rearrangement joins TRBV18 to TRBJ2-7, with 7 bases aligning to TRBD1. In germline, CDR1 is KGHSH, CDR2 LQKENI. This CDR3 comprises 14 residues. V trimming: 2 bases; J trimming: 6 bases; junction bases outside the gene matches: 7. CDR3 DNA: TGTGCCAGCTCACCATGGTCGACAGGGCTCGAGCAGTACTTC. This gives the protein CASSPWSTGLEQYF.

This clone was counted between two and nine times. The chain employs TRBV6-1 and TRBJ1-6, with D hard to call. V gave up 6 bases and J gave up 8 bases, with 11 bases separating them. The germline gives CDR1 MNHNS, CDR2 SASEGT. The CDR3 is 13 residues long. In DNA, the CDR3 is TGTGCCAGCAGGGTCCCGGGGTATTCACCCCTCCACTTT. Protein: CASRVPGYSPLHF.